The sample holds a few counts of the clone carrying this T cell receptor beta chain. TCR beta CDR3 regions were amplified from RNA transcripts. Investigators did first-round RT-PCR with HTBI primers, then second-round multiplex PCR. TCRdb itself ran the multiplex PCR reads through MiXCR, one entry per CDR3 protein. The table includes 500,000 to 700,000 distinct CDR3 sequences, about a fifth detected once. The entry originates in a study of Graves' ophthalmopathy and Graves' hyperthyroidism. V trimming: 4 bases; J trimming: 9 bases; junction bases outside the gene matches: 7. This CDR3 comprises 13 residues. Germline assignment: CDR1 SEHNR and CDR2 FQNEAQ (reference sequence).

The chain uses TRBV7-9 and TRBJ1-2; 8 nucleotides match TRBD1. The specimen was peripheral blood. The receptor's source is a woman aged 18-29 years with stable Graves' hyperthyroidism. Some clones in this sample may be carry-over from other donors' samples. CDR3 nucleotide sequence: TGTGCCAGCAGCTACGGACAGGGTGATAGCTACACCTTC. This sequence encodes CASSYGQGDSYTF.